The clone carrying this T cell receptor beta chain was seen more than once but under ten times. Its antigen is currently unknown. Built from TCR beta cDNA, the libraries had unique molecular identifiers in them. Via MiXCR, TCRdb re-called the PCR reads, giving one row per CDR3 protein. The sample yields roughly 870,000 distinct CDR3 sequences, roughly half seen once. This sample is drawn from a study of post-analysis software for immune sequencing data. As for the study in general: The courses of disease that were included comprised relapsing-remitting, secondary progressive and progressive-relapsing multiple sclerosis. Study-wide results and caveats: In patients, TRBV5-6, TRBV5-1 and TRBV20-1 belonged to roughly five TRBV segments found more frequently than in controls.

V shed 6 bases and J shed 2 bases, with 14 bases lying between them. CDR1 and CDR2 (germline): ENHRY, SYGVKD. The CDR3 is 14 amino acids. The TCR was taken from a girl aged 10-17 years with multiple sclerosis. The sample was blood. This chain uses TRBV10-3 with TRBJ2-7, with D possibly TRBD1 on 5 matching bases. The CDR3 DNA reads as TGTGCCATCAGCGGACACGGAGAAGCCTACGAGCAGTACTTC. Its protein is CAISGHGEAYEQYF.